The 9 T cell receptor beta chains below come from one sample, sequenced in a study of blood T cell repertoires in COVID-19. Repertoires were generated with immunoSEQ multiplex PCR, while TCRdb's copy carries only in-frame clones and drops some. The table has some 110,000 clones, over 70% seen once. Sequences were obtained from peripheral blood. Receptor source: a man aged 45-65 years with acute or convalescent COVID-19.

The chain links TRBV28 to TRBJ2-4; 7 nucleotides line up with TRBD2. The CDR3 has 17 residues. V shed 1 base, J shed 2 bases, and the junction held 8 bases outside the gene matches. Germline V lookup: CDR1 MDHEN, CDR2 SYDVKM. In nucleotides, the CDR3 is TGTGCCAGCAGTTTATTAGTGGGGGGGGGAACCAAAAACATTCAGTACTTC. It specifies CASSLLVGGGTKNIQYF. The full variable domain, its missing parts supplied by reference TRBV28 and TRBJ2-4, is DVKVTQSSRYLVKRTGEKVFLECVQDMDHENMFWYRQDPGLGLRLIYFSYDVKMKEKGDIPEGYSVSREKKERFSLILESASTNQTSMYLCASSLLVGGGTKNIQYFGAGTRLSVL.

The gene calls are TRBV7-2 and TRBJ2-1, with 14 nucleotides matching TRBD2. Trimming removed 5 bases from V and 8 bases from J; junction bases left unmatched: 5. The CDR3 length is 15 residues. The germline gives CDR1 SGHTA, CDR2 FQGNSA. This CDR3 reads CASSLGLAGVHEQFF. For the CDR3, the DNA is TGTGCCAGCAGCCTGGGACTAGCGGGAGTGCATGAGCAGTTCTTC.

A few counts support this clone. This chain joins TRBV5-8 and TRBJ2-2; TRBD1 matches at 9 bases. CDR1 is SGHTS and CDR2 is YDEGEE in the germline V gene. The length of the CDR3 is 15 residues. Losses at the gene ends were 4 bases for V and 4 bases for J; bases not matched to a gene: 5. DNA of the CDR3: TGTGCCAGCAGCCTCGGACAGGGGACCACCGGGGAGCTGTTTTTT. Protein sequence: CASSLGQGTTGELFF.

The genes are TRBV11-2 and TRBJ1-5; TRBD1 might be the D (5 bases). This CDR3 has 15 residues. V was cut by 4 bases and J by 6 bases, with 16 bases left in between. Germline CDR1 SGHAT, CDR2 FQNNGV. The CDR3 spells CASSYDPGYGQPQHF. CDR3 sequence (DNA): TGTGCCAGCAGCTATGACCCAGGGTATGGTCAGCCCCAGCATTTT. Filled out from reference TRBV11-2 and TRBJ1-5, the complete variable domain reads EAGVAQSPRYKIIEKRQSVAFWCNPISGHATLYWYQQILGQGPKLLIQFQNNGVVDDSQLPKDRFSAERLKGVDSTLKIQPAKLEDSAVYLCASSYDPGYGQPQHFGDGTRLSIL.

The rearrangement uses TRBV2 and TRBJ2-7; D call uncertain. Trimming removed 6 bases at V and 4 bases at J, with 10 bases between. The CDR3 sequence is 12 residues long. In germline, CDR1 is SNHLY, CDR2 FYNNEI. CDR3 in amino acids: CASRPDGYEQYF. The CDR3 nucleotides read TGTGCCAGCAGGCCCGACGGGTACGAGCAGTACTTC.

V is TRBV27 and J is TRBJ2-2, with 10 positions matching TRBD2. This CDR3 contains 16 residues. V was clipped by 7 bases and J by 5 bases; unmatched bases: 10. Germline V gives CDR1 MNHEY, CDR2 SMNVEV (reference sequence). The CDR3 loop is CASMPHPSGRTGELFF. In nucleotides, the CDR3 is TGTGCCAGCATGCCTCACCCTAGCGGGAGAACCGGGGAGCTGTTTTTT.

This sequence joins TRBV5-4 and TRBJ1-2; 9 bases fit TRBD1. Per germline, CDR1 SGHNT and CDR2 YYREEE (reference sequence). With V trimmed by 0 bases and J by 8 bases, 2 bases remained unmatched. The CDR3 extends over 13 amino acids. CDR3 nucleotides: TGTGCCAGCAGCTTGGGACAGGGGGAAGGCTACACCTTC. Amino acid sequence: CASSLGQGEGYTF.

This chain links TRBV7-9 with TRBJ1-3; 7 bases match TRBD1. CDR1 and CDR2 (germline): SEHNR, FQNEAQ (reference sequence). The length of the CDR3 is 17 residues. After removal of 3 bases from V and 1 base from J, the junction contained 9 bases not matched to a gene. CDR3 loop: CASSLSGTEISGNTIYF. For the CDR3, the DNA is TGTGCCAGCAGCTTGAGTGGGACAGAAATTTCTGGAAACACCATATATTTT.

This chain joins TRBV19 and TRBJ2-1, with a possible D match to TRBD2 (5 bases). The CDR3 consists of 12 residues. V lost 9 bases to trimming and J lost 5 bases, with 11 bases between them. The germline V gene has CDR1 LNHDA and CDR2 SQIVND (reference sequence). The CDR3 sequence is CASGRVNNEQFF. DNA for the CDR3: TGTGCCAGCGGGCGGGTTAACAATGAGCAGTTCTTC.